This TCR beta chain is from a study of post-analysis software for immune sequencing data (dated by TCRdb to between 2015 and 2017). With respect to the entire study: The recorded disease courses included relapsing-remitting, secondary progressive and progressive-relapsing multiple sclerosis, and some patients had no subtype annotation. The multiple sclerosis patient repertoires were compared with approximately 11 previously published healthy control repertoires from donors aged roughly 6 to 27 years. A subset of samples was prepared in parallel using single-end sample barcoding, then pooled and co-amplified after Illumina adapter ligation. The research as a whole found: Significantly lower normalized Chao1 diversity was found in multiple sclerosis patients than in controls, suggesting substantial peripheral T-cell clonal expansion. The multiple sclerosis patient group was slightly younger than the control group. Strong co-clustering of samples prepared in the same batch was shown by direct clustering with F measure, prompting a batch-effect correction. Significantly higher frequencies in patients than in controls were found for five or six TRBV segments, including TRBV5-6, TRBV5-1 and TRBV20-1.

Libraries were built with PCR. Sequenced using an Illumina HiSeq 2500. To reduce PCR and sequencing biases, unique molecular identifiers were built into the TCR beta cDNA libraries. Approximately 500,000 cDNA molecules were obtained per 1 to 10 million input T cells, so each molecule approximated one T cell. The patient libraries were prepared and sequenced with the same protocol used for the earlier healthy control dataset. Within a given batch, samples were prepared together, multiplexed and sequenced on the same HiSeq lane. On the study's bioinformatics: MIGEC was used to process the raw barcoded reads, and molecular identifier groups with only a single read were discarded before consensus assembly and CDR3 extraction. VDJtools was used for post-analysis of the clonotype tables, with diversity normalized by down-sampling every dataset to the smallest sample size. Repertoire overlap clustering matched CDR3 amino acid but not nucleotide sequences to correct batch-related cross-sample contamination. TCRdb passed the public sequencing reads through fastp at Q25 and MiXCR, retaining productive beta sequences. Entries that share a CDR3 protein sequence are merged under the most common genes and DNA. The V and J calls and clone size come from TCRdb's table, not from the authors' own analysis. Across this sample there are approximately 730,000 distinct CDR3 sequences, with around 27% seen only once. Of the sample, approximately 0.6% is held by the ten largest clones.

To demonstrate the VDJtools post-analysis software, TCR beta repertoires were profiled from the peripheral blood of 10 to 15 young patients with multiple sclerosis. The multiple sclerosis patients were children and adolescents ranging in age from roughly 6 to 16 years. Trimming removed 0 bases from V and 0 bases from J; the gene matches leave 12 bases unexplained. Counted from cysteine to phenylalanine, this CDR3 has 19 amino acids. The retained sequence is limited to the CDR3, 57 bases, with the frame set at the first base. The germline V gene (reference sequence) specifies DFQATT as CDR1 and SNEGSKA as CDR2. Of note for this clonotype: This clone's antigen is unknown. No base quality information exists; no much larger clone differs at one position.

The sample comprised blood. The chain is assembled from TRBV20-1 and TRBJ2-1; 9 nucleotides in the junction match TRBD2. This TCR was recovered from a girl between 5 and 17 years old with multiple sclerosis. The DNA sequence is TGCAGTGCTAGAGATCGCACTAGCGGGCGCCTTAGCTCCTACAATGAGCAGTTCTTC. The translation is CSARDRTSGRLSSYNEQFF.